The present T cell receptor beta chain was sequenced within a study of T cell responses to AZD1222 COVID-19 vaccine. Points on this clone: What it binds is unknown.

After removal of 1 base from V and 4 bases from J, the junction contained 6 bases not matched to a gene. This CDR3 spans 16 amino acids. Germline values: CDR1 SGDLS, CDR2 YYNGEE. Study-level points and caveats: Repertoire collection took place solely once the T cell response had peaked.

Data came from immunoSEQ multiplex PCR; TCRdb stores just in-frame clones and leaves some out. The sample consists of around 150,000 clones, around nine tenths of them appearing once. Specimen: peripheral blood, collected on day 0 of AZD1222 vaccination. The receptor was isolated from an adult in good health. V is TRBV9 and J is TRBJ2-1, with 9 bases identical to TRBD1. For the CDR3, the DNA is TGTGCCAGCAGCGTAAGGGACAGGGTGATGTACAATGAGCAGTTCTTC. Its translation: CASSVRDRVMYNEQFF. Looking up the rest from reference TRBV9 and TRBJ2-1 gives the full variable domain: DSGVTQTPKHLITATGQRVTLRCSPRSGDLSVYWYQQSLDQGLQFLIQYYNGEERAKGNILERFSAQQFPDLHSELNLSSLELGDSALYFCASSVRDRVMYNEQFFGPGTRLTVL.